The sequence of this T cell receptor (beta chain) was determined in a study of blood T cell repertoires in COVID-19. Study background: Acute and convalescent COVID-19 specimens originated in the United States, Italy and Spain. Sample material is recorded as cDNA or gDNA derived from T cells, B-cell-depleted T cells, or PBMCs.

Participants had their cohort set by participant-reported clinical history. Germline-derived CDR1 and CDR2 are SQVTM and ANQGSEA. The CDR3 consists of 13 residues. Deletions cut 6 bases from V and 1 base from J, with 13 bases between. Produced via immunoSEQ multiplex PCR; TCRdb's table is partial and in-frame only. The sample yields 300,000 to 350,000 clones, roughly 87% seen once. This TCR was sampled from a woman aged 25-40 years who had recovered from COVID-19. Sequencing was performed on PBMCs or T cells enriched from blood (not recorded which). The genes are TRBV29-1 and TRBJ2-7; D is perhaps TRBD1 (5 bases). CDR3 sequence: CSVVQGGSYEQYF. CDR3 nucleotides: TGCAGCGTCGTTCAGGGTGGGTCCTACGAGCAGTACTTC.